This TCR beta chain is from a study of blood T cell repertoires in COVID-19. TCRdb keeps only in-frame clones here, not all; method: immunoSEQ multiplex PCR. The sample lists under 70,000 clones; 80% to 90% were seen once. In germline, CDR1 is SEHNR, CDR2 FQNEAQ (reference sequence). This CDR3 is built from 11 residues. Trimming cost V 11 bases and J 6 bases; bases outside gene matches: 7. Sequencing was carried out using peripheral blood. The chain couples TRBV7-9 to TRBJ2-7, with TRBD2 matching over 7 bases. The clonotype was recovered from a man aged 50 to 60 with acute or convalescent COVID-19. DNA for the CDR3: TGTGCCGCGGGGGATCGTGGCGAGCAGTACTTC. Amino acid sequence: CAAGDRGEQYF.